This T cell receptor (beta chain) was profiled in a study of blood T cell repertoires in COVID-19. Study-level background: COVID-19 samples, acute and convalescent, were from the United States, Italy and Spain. PBMCs, B-cell-depleted T cells, or T cells provided the cDNA or gDNA that made up the material.

The table came from immunoSEQ multiplex PCR; TCRdb's copy has only in-frame clones and leaves some out. This sample has roughly 75,000 clones, with approximately 87% found just once. The V and J ends lost 2 bases and 7 bases respectively, with 17 bases between them. This CDR3 region has 16 residues. Germline V gene lookup returns CDR1 KGHSH and CDR2 LQKENI. The source of this sequence is an older man in a cohort sampled during active COVID-19. Sequencing was done on a sample of peripheral blood. V usage is TRBV18 and J usage is TRBJ1-4; D not resolved. The chain's CDR3 is CASSPTPSSPGEKLFF. CDR3 sequence (DNA): TGTGCCAGCTCACCAACTCCGTCCTCTCCTGGTGAAAAACTGTTTTTT.